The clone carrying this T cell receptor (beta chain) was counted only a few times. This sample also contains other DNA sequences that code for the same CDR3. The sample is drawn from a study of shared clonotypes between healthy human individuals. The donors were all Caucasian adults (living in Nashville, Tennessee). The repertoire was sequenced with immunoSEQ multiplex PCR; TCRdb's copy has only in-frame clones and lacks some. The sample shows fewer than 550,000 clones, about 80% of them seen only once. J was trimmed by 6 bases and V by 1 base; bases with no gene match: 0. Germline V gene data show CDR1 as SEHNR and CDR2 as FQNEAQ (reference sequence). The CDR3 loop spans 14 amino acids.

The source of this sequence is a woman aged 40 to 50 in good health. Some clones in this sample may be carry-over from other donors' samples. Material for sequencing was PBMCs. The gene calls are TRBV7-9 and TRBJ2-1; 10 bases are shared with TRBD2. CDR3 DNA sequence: TGTGCCAGCAGCTTAGGGACTAGCGGCAATGAGCAGTTCTTC. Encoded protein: CASSLGTSGNEQFF.